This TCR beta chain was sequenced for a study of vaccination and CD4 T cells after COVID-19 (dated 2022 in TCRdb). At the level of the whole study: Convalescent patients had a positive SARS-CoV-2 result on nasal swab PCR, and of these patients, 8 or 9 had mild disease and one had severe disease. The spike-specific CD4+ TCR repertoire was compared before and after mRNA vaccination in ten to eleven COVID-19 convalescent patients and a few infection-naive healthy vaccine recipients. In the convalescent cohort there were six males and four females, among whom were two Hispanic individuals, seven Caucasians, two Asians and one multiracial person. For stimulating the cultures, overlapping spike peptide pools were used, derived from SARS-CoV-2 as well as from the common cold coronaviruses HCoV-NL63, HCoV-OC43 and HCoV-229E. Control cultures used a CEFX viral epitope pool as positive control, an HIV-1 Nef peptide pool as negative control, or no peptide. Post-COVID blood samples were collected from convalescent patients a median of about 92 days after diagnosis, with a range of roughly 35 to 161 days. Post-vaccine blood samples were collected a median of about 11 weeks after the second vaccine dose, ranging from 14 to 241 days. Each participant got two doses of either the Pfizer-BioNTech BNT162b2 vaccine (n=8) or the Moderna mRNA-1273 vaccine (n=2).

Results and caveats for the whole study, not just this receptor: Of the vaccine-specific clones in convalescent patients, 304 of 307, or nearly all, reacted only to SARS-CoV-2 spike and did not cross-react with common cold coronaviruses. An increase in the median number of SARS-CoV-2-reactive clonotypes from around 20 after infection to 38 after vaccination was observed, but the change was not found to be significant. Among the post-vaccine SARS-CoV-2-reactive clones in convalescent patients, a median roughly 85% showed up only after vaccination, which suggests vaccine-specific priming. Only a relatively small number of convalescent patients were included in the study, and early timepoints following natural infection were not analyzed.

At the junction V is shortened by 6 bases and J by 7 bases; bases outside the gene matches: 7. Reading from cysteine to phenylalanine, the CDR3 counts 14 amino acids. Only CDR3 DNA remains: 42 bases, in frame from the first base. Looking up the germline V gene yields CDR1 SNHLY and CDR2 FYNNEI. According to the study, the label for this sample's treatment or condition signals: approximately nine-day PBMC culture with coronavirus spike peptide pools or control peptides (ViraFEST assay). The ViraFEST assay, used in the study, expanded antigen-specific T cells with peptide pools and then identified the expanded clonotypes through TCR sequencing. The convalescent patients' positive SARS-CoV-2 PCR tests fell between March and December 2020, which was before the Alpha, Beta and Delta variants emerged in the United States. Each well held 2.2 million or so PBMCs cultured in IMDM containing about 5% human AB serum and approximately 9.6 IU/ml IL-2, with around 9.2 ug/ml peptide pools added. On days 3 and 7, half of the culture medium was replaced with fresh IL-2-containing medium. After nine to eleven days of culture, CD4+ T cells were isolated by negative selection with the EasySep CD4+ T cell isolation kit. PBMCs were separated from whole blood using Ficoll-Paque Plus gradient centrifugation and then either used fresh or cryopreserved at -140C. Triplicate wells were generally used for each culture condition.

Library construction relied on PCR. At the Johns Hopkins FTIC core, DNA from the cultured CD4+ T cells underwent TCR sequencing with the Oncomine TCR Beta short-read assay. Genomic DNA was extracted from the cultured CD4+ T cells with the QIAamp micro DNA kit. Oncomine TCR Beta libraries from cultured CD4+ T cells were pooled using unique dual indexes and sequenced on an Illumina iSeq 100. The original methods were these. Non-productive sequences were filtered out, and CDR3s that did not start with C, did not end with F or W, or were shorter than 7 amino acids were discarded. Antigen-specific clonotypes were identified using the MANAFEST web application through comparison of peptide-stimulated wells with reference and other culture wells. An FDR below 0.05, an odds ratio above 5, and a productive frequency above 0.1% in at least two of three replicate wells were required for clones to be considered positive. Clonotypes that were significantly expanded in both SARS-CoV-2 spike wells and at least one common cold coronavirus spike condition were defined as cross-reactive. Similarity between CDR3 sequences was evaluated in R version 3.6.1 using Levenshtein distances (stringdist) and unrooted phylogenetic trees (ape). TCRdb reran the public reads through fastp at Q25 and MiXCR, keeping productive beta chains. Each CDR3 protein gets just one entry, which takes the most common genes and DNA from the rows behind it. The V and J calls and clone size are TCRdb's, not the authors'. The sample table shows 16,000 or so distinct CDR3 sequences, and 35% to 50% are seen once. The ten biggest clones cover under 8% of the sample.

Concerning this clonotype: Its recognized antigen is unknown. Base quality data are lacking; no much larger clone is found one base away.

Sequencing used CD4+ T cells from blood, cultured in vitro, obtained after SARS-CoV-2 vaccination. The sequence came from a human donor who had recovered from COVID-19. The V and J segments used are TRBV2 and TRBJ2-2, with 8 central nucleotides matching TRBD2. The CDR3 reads CASRPGGALGELFF. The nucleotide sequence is TGTGCCAGCAGGCCCGGGGGGGCCCTCGGGGAGCTGTTTTTT.